The 29 T cell receptor beta chains below come from one sample, sequenced in a study of cytomegalovirus exposure and HLA in healthy donors. TCRdb keeps only in-frame clones here, not all; method: immunoSEQ multiplex PCR. The repertoire holds 120,000 to 150,000 clones, 80% to 95% seen once, with approximately 0.7% in the top ten. Sequencing used PBMCs. These receptors were collected from a young man in good health and CMV-seronegative.

The chain employs TRBV27 and TRBJ2-6; TRBD2 matches at 8 bases. CDR1 and CDR2 from the germline V gene are MNHEY and SMNVEV (reference sequence). There are 21 residues in the CDR3. The V gene end was trimmed by 5 bases and the J gene end by 0 bases; junction bases not matched to a gene: 18. In nucleotides, the CDR3 is TGTGCCAGCAGTACCGACGCGGGAGGAACCACTCTTTTCTCTGGGGCCAACGTCCTGACTTTC. It encodes CASSTDAGGTTLFSGANVLTF.

This clone has only a few counts. This chain uses TRBV19 with TRBJ2-5; 11 positions match TRBD1. The CDR3 extends over 15 amino acids. The V gene's germline CDR1 is LNHDA and CDR2 SQIVND (reference sequence). Losses at the gene ends were 10 bases for V and 4 bases for J; bases not matched to a gene: 11. The CDR3 is CATSTGTGGGETQYF. CDR3 nucleotides: TGTGCCACCTCCACCGGGACAGGGGGAGGAGAGACCCAGTACTTC.

V gene TRBV7-3 combines with J gene TRBJ1-4; 7 bases match TRBD1. This CDR3 is 17 amino acids long. V lost 4 bases to trimming and J lost 0 bases; unmatched junction nucleotides: 8. From germline, CDR1 is SGHTA and CDR2 FQGTGA. CDR3 in amino acids: CASSSTTGPATNEKLFF. The CDR3 coding sequence is TGTGCCAGCAGCTCCACGACAGGGCCTGCAACTAATGAAAAACTGTTTTTT.

This clone was detected only once. V gene TRBV5-1 combines with J gene TRBJ2-3; 8 nucleotides agree with TRBD2. CDR3 length: 15 amino acids. Germline CDR1 reads SGHRS; CDR2 reads YFSETQ. After removal of 4 bases from V and 4 bases from J, the junction contained 8 bases not matched to a gene. Written as DNA, the CDR3 is TGCGCCAGCAGCGAGGGACTAGTGGTAGCAGATACGCAGTATTTT. It translates to CASSEGLVVADTQYF.

There are a few counts of this clone. This chain joins TRBV10-3 and TRBJ1-2; D perhaps matches TRBD1 (6 bases). V dropped 2 bases and J dropped 8 bases, with 21 bases sitting between them. From germline, CDR1 is ENHRY and CDR2 SYGVKD. The CDR3 is 16 amino acids. The CDR3 bases are TGTGCCATCAGTGAGCGCGTCACTAGGGGGAGTGGCGGCTACACCTTC. It yields the protein CAISERVTRGSGGYTF.

The chain employs TRBV4-3 and TRBJ2-1, with TRBD2 as a possible D gene (5 bases). CDR3 length: 17 residues. CDR1 and CDR2 from the germline V gene are LGHNA and YSLEER. The ends were cut back, 1 base at V and 0 bases at J, with 13 bases in the middle. The DNA for the CDR3 is TGCGCCAGCAGCCAAGGTTCGAGTAGCGACTCCTACAATGAGCAGTTCTTC. Translated: CASSQGSSSDSYNEQFF.

The genes are TRBV11-2 and TRBJ2-7; 16 nucleotides agree with TRBD2. Per germline, CDR1 SGHAT and CDR2 FQNNGV. J lost 7 bases, V lost 5 bases, and 14 bases had no gene match. The length of the CDR3 is 18 residues. CDR3 DNA: TGTGCCAGCAGCCACAGGAGGGGACTAGCGGGAGGGCCGGGTGAGCAGTACGTC. Encoded protein: CASSHRRGLAGGPGEQYV.

The chain links TRBV10-3 to TRBJ1-2; 8 bases align to TRBD1. Germline V gives CDR1 ENHRY, CDR2 SYGVKD. Trimming removed 8 bases from V and 4 bases from J; junction bases left unmatched: 18. The CDR3 consists of 17 residues. The CDR3 nucleotides read TGTGCCATCGGGGTTGAGGTCAGGGGGCTTATGGTCTATGGCTACACCTTC. This gives the protein CAIGVEVRGLMVYGYTF.

The rearrangement uses TRBV11-3 and TRBJ2-5, with TRBD2 as a possible D gene (6 bases). CDR3 length equals 13 residues. The germline V and J ends were trimmed by 1 base and 4 bases, with 7 bases remaining between them. Germline assignment: CDR1 SGHNT and CDR2 YENEEA. This chain's CDR3 is CASSLVGGETQYF. DNA of the CDR3: TGTGCCAGCAGCTTAGTGGGGGGAGAGACCCAGTACTTC.

The V and J genes are TRBV19 and TRBJ2-6; 11 bases match TRBD1. Germline CDR1 reads LNHDA; CDR2 reads SQIVND (reference sequence). V shed 10 bases, J shed 2 bases, and the junction held 13 bases outside the gene matches. This CDR3 comprises 18 residues. CDR3 DNA: TGTGCCACCCGGGACAGGGGGGTTTTCAGGCCTGGGGCCAACGTCCTGACTTTC. It yields the protein CATRDRGVFRPGANVLTF.

V and J are TRBV9 and TRBJ2-3; the D gene is possibly TRBD2 (6 bases). This CDR3 spans 15 amino acids. Germline CDR1 and CDR2: SGDLS and YYNGEE. V was pared by 3 bases and J by 3 bases, with 14 bases between. This chain's CDR3 is CASSETSYSTDTQYF. The CDR3 DNA is TGTGCCAGCAGCGAGACTAGTTACTCTACAGATACGCAGTATTTT.

The DNA for the CDR3 is TGTGCCAGCAGTATCCCGGGGGGGTATGGCTACACCTTC. Translating it yields CASSIPGGYGYTF. The V call is TRBV28, the J call TRBJ1-2, with a weak D call TRBD1 (5 bases). The CDR3 contains 13 residues. Germline-derived CDR1 and CDR2 are MDHEN and SYDVKM. The V end lost 5 bases, the J end lost 5 bases, and 12 bases lay between the germline ends.

The chain joins TRBV5-4 to TRBJ1-5, with a tentative D call TRBD1 (5 bases). The CDR3 extends over 14 amino acids. Germline CDR1 and CDR2: SGHNT and YYREEE (reference sequence). The V gene lost 0 bases and the J gene lost 2 bases, with 6 bases spanning the gap. CDR3 bases: TGTGCCAGCAGCTTGGCGGGGGGCAATCAGCCCCAGCATTTT. This gives the protein CASSLAGGNQPQHF.

V is TRBV19 and J is TRBJ2-7, with 11 bases identical to TRBD2. CDR3 length: 19 amino acids. Trimming removed 0 bases from V and 6 bases from J; junction bases left unmatched: 16. Germline values: CDR1 LNHDA, CDR2 SQIVND (reference sequence). The CDR3 DNA is TGTGCCAGTAGTATAGATCCAGGTACTAGCGGGAGTAGTCTATCCGAGCAGTACGTC. Its translation: CASSIDPGTSGSSLSEQYV.

V usage is TRBV10-3 and J usage is TRBJ2-1; 10 nucleotides align to TRBD2. The CDR3 contains 17 residues. Germline CDR1 and CDR2: ENHRY and SYGVKD. V was pared by 3 bases and J by 4 bases, with 9 bases of the junction left unmatched. CDR3 residues: CAISEPPQREGYNEQFF. Written as DNA, the CDR3 is TGTGCCATCAGTGAACCCCCACAGCGGGAGGGTTACAATGAGCAGTTCTTC.

The chain combines TRBV5-4 with TRBJ1-1, with TRBD1 as a possible D gene (5 bases). Germline V gives CDR1 SGHNT, CDR2 YYREEE (reference sequence). Trimming took off 0 bases at V and 5 bases at J, with 8 bases between the two ends. CDR3 length: 13 amino acids. CDR3 in amino acids: CASSLVRGTEAFF. The CDR3 coding sequence is TGTGCCAGCAGCTTGGTGCGGGGGACTGAAGCTTTCTTT.

The chain recombines TRBV11-2 with TRBJ2-1; the D gene is possibly TRBD2 (6 bases). CDR1 SGHAT and CDR2 FQNNGV come from the germline V gene. Trimming left V 2 bases short and J 0 bases short, with 14 bases between. The CDR3 has 17 residues. The CDR3: CASSLTTSRISYNEQFF. The CDR3 coding sequence is TGTGCCAGCAGCTTAACAACTAGCAGGATCTCCTACAATGAGCAGTTCTTC.

This clone was observed a single time. The V and J genes are TRBV9 and TRBJ2-3; D is perhaps TRBD2 (5 bases). Per the germline V gene, CDR1 is SGDLS and CDR2 is YYNGEE. Trimming stripped 4 bases from V and 3 bases from J, with 9 bases between. The CDR3 length is 13 residues. DNA of the CDR3: TGTGCCAGCAGCTCATGGGAGACAGATACGCAGTATTTT. Translated: CASSSWETDTQYF.

This chain connects TRBV14 to TRBJ1-4; 9 bases agree with TRBD1. CDR1 is SGHDN and CDR2 is FVKESK in the germline V gene. The CDR3 runs 15 residues. V dropped 0 bases and J dropped 8; count of bases not matched to a gene: 4. The CDR3 region is CASSQDRTGEEKLFF. The CDR3 coding sequence is TGTGCCAGCAGCCAAGATCGGACAGGGGAGGAAAAACTGTTTTTT.

The chain uses TRBV27 and TRBJ2-1; weak D call: TRBD1 (6 bases). The ends were cut back, 5 bases at V and 4 bases at J, with 12 bases in the middle. The CDR3 is 14 residues long. Germline V gene lookup returns CDR1 MNHEY and CDR2 SMNVEV (reference sequence). CDR3 in DNA: TGTGCCAGCAGTCCGCCGGGACATTACAATGAGCAGTTCTTC. Translation gives CASSPPGHYNEQFF.

The V call is TRBV9, the J call TRBJ1-6; 10 bases align to TRBD1. This CDR3 contains 15 residues. Germline CDR1 is SGDLS and CDR2 is YYNGEE. J gave up 8 bases and V 3 bases, and 5 bases lay outside the gene matches. CDR3 sequence: CASSGGQGLYSPLHF. DNA of the CDR3: TGTGCCAGCAGCGGGGGACAGGGGCTATATTCACCCCTCCACTTT.

The rearrangement uses TRBV7-3 and TRBJ2-2; 7 bases agree with TRBD1. The CDR3 is 14 amino acids. Germline lookup yields CDR1 SGHTA and CDR2 FQGTGA. J gave up 6 bases and V 3 bases, and 4 bases lay outside the gene matches. CDR3 bases: TGTGCCAGCAGCTTGGGCAGGGGGTCCGGGGAGCTGTTTTTT. This gives the protein CASSLGRGSGELFF.

The chain carries TRBV4-3 and TRBJ1-2; 8 nucleotides line up with TRBD1. The germline V gene has CDR1 LGHNA and CDR2 YSLEER. This CDR3 is built from 14 residues. Losses at the gene ends were 4 bases for V and 2 bases for J; bases not matched to a gene: 3. CDR3 DNA sequence: TGCGCCAGCAGCCCCGGACAGGGCAACTATGGCTACACCTTC. This encodes CASSPGQGNYGYTF.

The chain is built from TRBV9 and TRBJ2-1; D may be TRBD2 (5 bases). Germline V CDR1 and CDR2: SGDLS, YYNGEE. The CDR3 spans 13 residues. The germline V and J ends were trimmed by 4 bases and 8 bases, with 13 bases remaining between them. The CDR3 coding sequence is TGTGCCAGCAGCCCTCGGAGGACGGATGAGCAGTTCTTC. Protein sequence: CASSPRRTDEQFF.

Here the CDR3 DNA reads TGTGCCAGCTCACCACTGACTAGCGCGTTTCGAGAGACCCAGTACTTC. It yields the protein CASSPLTSAFRETQYF. V gene TRBV18 combines with J gene TRBJ2-5, with TRBD2 matching 8 bases. The CDR3 contains 16 residues. With 1 base clipped from V and 4 bases from J, the junction kept 8 bases outside the gene matches. CDR1 is KGHSH and CDR2 is LQKENI in the germline V gene.

V and J are TRBV11-3 and TRBJ2-3, with 7 bases lining up with TRBD1. The CDR3 has 13 residues. The V gene end was trimmed by 10 bases and the J gene end by 2 bases; junction bases not matched to a gene: 6. Germline V gives CDR1 SGHNT, CDR2 YENEEA. The chain's CDR3 is CATSTGPTDTQYF. DNA for the CDR3: TGTGCCACCTCGACAGGGCCCACAGATACGCAGTATTTT.

This clone occurred a few times. CDR3 residues: CASSLTSRLAHTGELFF. In DNA, the CDR3 is TGTGCCAGCAGCCTTACCTCCAGACTAGCGCACACCGGGGAGCTGTTTTTT. The J gene is TRBJ2-2, the V gene TRBV13; 8 bases match TRBD2. The V gene end was trimmed by 5 bases and the J gene end by 3 bases; junction bases not matched to a gene: 11. Germline CDR1 is PRHDT and CDR2 is FYEKMQ (reference sequence). The CDR3 sequence is 17 residues long. Using reference TRBV13 and TRBJ2-2 for the parts outside the CDR3, the full variable domain is AAGVIQSPRHLIKEKRETATLKCYPIPRHDTVYWYQQGPGQDPQFLISFYEKMQSDKGSIPDRFSAQQFSDYHSELNMSSLELGDSALYFCASSLTSRLAHTGELFFGEGSRLTVL.

The gene calls are TRBV6-1 and TRBJ1-1; the D gene is possibly TRBD1 (5 bases). Germline V gives CDR1 MNHNS, CDR2 SASEGT. The V end lost 6 bases, the J end lost 1 base, and 15 bases lay between the germline ends. The CDR3 has 15 amino acids. CDR3 protein: CASSVKGQGNTEAFF. The CDR3 DNA follows: TGTGCCAGCAGCGTGAAGGGGCAGGGGAACACTGAAGCTTTCTTT.

V is TRBV27 and J is TRBJ1-1; D might be TRBD1 (6 bases). This CDR3 is 15 amino acids long. The V gene lost 0 bases and the J gene lost 4 bases, with 12 bases spanning the gap. Germline CDR1 is MNHEY and CDR2 is SMNVEV (reference sequence). The CDR3 here is CASSLSYRAVTEAFF. The CDR3 DNA is TGTGCCAGCAGTTTATCCTACAGGGCCGTCACTGAAGCTTTCTTT.